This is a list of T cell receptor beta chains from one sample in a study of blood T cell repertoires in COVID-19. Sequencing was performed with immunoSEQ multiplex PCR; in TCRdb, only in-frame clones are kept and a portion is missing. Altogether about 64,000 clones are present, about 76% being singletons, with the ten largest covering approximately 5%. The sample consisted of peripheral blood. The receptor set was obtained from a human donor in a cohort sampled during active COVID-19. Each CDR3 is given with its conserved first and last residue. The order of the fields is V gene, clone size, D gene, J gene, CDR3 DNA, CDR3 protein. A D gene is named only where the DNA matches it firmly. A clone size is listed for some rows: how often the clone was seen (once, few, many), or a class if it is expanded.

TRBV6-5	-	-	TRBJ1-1	TGTGCCAGCAGTTGGTCGCTGGGCGGGAGCACTGAAGCTTTCTTT	CASSWSLGGSTEAFF
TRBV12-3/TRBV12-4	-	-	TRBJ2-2	TGTGCCAGTCAAACCGGGGAGCTGTTTTTT	CASQTGELFF
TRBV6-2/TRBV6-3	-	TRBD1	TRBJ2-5	TGTGCCAGCAGTTACTCGGGACAGGGCCACCAAGAGACCCAGTACTTC	CASSYSGQGHQETQYF
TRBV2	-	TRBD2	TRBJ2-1	TGTGCCAGCAGTGGTCTAGCGGGGGGCCGGAGCTCCTACAATGAGCAGTTCTTC	CASSGLAGGRSSYNEQFF
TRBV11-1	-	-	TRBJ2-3	TGTGCCAGCAGCCACCGACAGGTCACAGATACGCAGTATTTT	CASSHRQVTDTQYF
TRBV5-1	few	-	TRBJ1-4	TGCGCCAGCAGCAAGGGGAACTCTGCAACTAATGAAAAACTGTTTTTT	CASSKGNSATNEKLFF
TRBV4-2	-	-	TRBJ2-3	TGTGCCAGCAGCCAAGATCTTAGGCCGGGTACGCAGTATTTT	CASSQDLRPGTQYF
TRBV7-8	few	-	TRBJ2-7	TGTGCCAGCAGCCTCTACGGGCAGGGCTCCTACGAGCAGTACTTC	CASSLYGQGSYEQYF
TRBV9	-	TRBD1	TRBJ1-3	TGTGCCAGCAGGACCGGGACAGCTGGAAACACCATATATTTT	CASRTGTAGNTIYF
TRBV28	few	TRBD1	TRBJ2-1	TGTGCCAGCAGTTTCGGGACAGGGGTGAATGAGCAGTTCTTC	CASSFGTGVNEQFF
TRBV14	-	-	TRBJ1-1	TGTGCCAGCAGCCAAGACCCACAGGGTTGGGCTGAAGCTTTCTTT	CASSQDPQGWAEAFF
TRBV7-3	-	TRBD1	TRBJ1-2	TGTGCCAGCAGCTTAAGCCCCGGGACAGGGTTGGGCTACACCTTC	CASSLSPGTGLGYTF
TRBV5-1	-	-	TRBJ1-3	TGCGCCAGCAGCGACGCGGGGAGGGGGATGAGCTCTGGAAACACCATATATTTT	CASSDAGRGMSSGNTIYF
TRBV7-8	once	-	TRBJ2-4	TGTGCCAGCAGCTTACGTGGGGGCGTGGGAAACATTCAGTACTTC	CASSLRGGVGNIQYF
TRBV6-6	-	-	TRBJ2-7	TGTGCCAGCAGAGAACGGGGGAGGATCTACGAGCAGTACTTC	CASRERGRIYEQYF
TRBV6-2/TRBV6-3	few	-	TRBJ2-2	TGTGCCAGCAGTTACTTAAGGCAGGGAGGTTTTTTCAGGATGAACACCGGGGAGCTGTTTTTT	CASSYLRQGGFFRMNTGELFF
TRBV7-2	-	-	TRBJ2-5	TGTGCCAGCAGCCAAGTGGCTAGCCGAGAGACCCAGTACTTC	CASSQVASRETQYF
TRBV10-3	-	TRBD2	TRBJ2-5	TGTGCCATCAGGCCTAGCGGGGGCCCGGGGGAGACCCAGTACTTC	CAIRPSGGPGETQYF
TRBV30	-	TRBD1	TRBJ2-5	TGTGCCTGGAGCGGGACAGGACAAGAGACCCAGTACTTC	CAWSGTGQETQYF
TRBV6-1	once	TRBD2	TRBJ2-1	TGTGCCAGCAGTGATCCGGGGGGCTCCTACAATGAGCAGTTCTTC	CASSDPGGSYNEQFF
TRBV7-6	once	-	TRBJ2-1	TGTGCCAGCAGCTTAGATCAGACAACCACCACCCAGTTCTTC	CASSLDQTTTTQFF
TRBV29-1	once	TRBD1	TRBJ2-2	TGCAGCGTGTCCGGGGACAGAGGTAACACCGGGGAGCTGTTTTTT	CSVSGDRGNTGELFF
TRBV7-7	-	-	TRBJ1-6	TGTGCTAGCAGCTTACTACGGGGTTCACCCCTCCACTTT	CASSLLRGSPLHF
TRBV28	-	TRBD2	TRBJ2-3	TGTGCCAGCAGTGTGCTAGCGGCAGATACGCAGTATTTT	CASSVLAADTQYF
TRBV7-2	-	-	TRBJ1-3	TGTGCCAGCAGCCTACGGGGAGCAGGAAACACCATATATTTT	CASSLRGAGNTIYF
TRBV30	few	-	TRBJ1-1	TGTGCCTGGAGCCCCGTGGGGCTTTCAAACACTGAAGCTTTCTTT	CAWSPVGLSNTEAFF